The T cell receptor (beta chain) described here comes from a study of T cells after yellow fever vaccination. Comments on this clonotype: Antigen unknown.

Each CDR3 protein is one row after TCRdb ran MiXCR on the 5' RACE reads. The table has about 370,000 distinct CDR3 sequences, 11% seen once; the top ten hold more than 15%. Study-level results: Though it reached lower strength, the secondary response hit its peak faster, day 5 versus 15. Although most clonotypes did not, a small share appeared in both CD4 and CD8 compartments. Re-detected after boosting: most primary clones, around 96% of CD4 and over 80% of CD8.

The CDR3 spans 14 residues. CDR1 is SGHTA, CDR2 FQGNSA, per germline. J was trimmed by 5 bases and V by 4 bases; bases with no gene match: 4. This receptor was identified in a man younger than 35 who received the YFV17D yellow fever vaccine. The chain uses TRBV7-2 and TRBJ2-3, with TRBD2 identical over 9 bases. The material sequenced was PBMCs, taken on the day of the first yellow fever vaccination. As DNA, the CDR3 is TGTGCCAGCAGCTGGCGGGGGGGCTTAGATACGCAGTATTTT. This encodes CASSWRGGLDTQYF.